These 8 T cell receptor beta chains share one sample of origin, sequenced in a study of cytomegalovirus exposure and HLA in healthy donors. The study ran its PCR with 60 Vbeta and 13 Jbeta primers. Profiled with immunoSEQ multiplex PCR; TCRdb holds only in-frame clones, not every one. The data hold roughly 170,000 clones, with roughly 86% observed a single time. Sequences were obtained from PBMCs. These receptors were obtained from a girl under 18 in good health and CMV-seropositive.

The rearrangement joins TRBV15 to TRBJ1-6; D is undetermined. The length of the CDR3 is 17 residues. V shed 0 bases and J shed 6 bases, with 15 bases lying between them. Germline CDR1 LNHNV, CDR2 YYDKDF (reference sequence). CDR3 sequence reads: CATSRDPYRPPNSPLHF. DNA for the CDR3: TGTGCCACCAGCAGAGATCCCTACAGACCACCTAATTCACCCCTCCACTTT.

The chain has TRBV7-8 and TRBJ1-6, with 9 bases matching TRBD1. V dropped 8 bases and J dropped 8; count of bases not matched to a gene: 7. The CDR3 loop spans 14 amino acids. Germline V gene sequence: CDR1 SGHVS, CDR2 FQNEAQ. DNA of the CDR3: TGTGCCAGCTCTTGGAGACAGGGGGATTCACCCCTCCACTTT. This gives the protein CASSWRQGDSPLHF.

The chain combines TRBV7-9 with TRBJ1-1; possibly TRBD1 for D (6 bases). CDR1 is SEHNR, CDR2 FQNEAQ, per germline (reference sequence). The germline V and J ends were trimmed by 5 bases and 4 bases, with 11 bases remaining between them. This CDR3 is built from 13 residues. The CDR3 region is CASSNTGSTEAFF. For the CDR3, the DNA is TGTGCCAGCAGCAATACAGGGTCCACTGAAGCTTTCTTT.

The rearrangement joins TRBV9 to TRBJ2-3, with 8 nucleotides matching TRBD2. V was clipped by 0 bases and J by 6 bases; unmatched bases: 3. The CDR3 runs 14 residues. CDR1 and CDR2 (germline): SGDLS, YYNGEE. CDR3 loop: CASSVAQRGDTQYF. Here the CDR3 DNA reads TGTGCCAGCAGCGTAGCCCAGCGGGGGGATACGCAGTATTTT. Supplemented by reference TRBV9 and TRBJ2-3, the full variable domain reads DSGVTQTPKHLITATGQRVTLRCSPRSGDLSVYWYQQSLDQGLQFLIQYYNGEERAKGNILERFSAQQFPDLHSELNLSSLELGDSALYFCASSVAQRGDTQYFGPGTRLTVL.

The genes are TRBV5-1 and TRBJ1-2; TRBD1 agrees at 10 bases. V dropped 2 bases and J dropped 3; count of bases not matched to a gene: 13. The CDR3 is 18 residues long. Germline V gene lookup returns CDR1 SGHRS and CDR2 YFSETQ. CDR3 nucleotide sequence: TGCGCCAGCAGCTTCAAGACAGGGGGCGGACAGGTCGACTATGGCTACACCTTC. Translated, it gives CASSFKTGGGQVDYGYTF. Drawing the rest from reference TRBV5-1 and TRBJ1-2, the complete variable domain is KAGVTQTPRYLIKTRGQQVTLSCSPISGHRSVSWYQQTPGQGLQFLFEYFSETQRNKGNFPGRFSGRQFSNSRSEMNVSTLELGDSALYLCASSFKTGGGQVDYGYTFGSGTRLTVV.

The chain carries TRBV9 and TRBJ2-5; 11 nucleotides agree with TRBD2. The ends lost 6 bases at V and 5 bases at J; junction bases unmatched: 15. CDR1 is SGDLS, CDR2 YYNGEE, per germline. The CDR3 spans 17 residues. Written as DNA, the CDR3 is TGTGCCAGCACGGAGGGAGATATTAGCGGGGGGGCGGAGACCCAGTACTTC. The encoded protein is CASTEGDISGGAETQYF.

To note about this clone: In the same sample, other DNA sequences code for this CDR3. V and J are TRBV18 and TRBJ2-3, with TRBD1 matching over 7 bases. The CDR3 has 16 residues. Germline loops: CDR1 KGHSH, CDR2 LQKENI. V lost 3 bases, J lost 1 base, and 7 bases stayed unmatched. Here the CDR3 DNA reads TGTGCCAGCTCACCGCCAAGGGGGCCTGGCACAGATACGCAGTATTTT. Residues: CASSPPRGPGTDTQYF.

This clone showed up just once. The chain uses TRBV18 and TRBJ2-7; no reliable D call. From germline, CDR1 is KGHSH and CDR2 LQKENI. CDR3 size: 14 residues. V was cut by 0 bases and J by 5 bases, with 11 bases left in between. The CDR3 sequence: CASSPPALPNEQYF. CDR3 sequence (DNA): TGTGCCAGCTCACCACCGGCTCTTCCCAACGAGCAGTACTTC.